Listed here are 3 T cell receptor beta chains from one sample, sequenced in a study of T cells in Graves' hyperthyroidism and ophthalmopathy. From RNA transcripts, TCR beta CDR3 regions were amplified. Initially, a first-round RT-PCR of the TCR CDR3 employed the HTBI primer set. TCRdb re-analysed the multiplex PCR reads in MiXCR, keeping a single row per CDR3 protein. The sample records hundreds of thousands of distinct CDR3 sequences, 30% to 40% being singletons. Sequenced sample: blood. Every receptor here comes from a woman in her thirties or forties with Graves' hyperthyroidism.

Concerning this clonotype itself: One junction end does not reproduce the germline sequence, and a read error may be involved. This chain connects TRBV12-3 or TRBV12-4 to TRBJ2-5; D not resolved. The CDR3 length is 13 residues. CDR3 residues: CASSFSSQETRYF. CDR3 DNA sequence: TGTGCCAGCAGTTTTAGCAGCCAAGAGACCCGGTACTTC.

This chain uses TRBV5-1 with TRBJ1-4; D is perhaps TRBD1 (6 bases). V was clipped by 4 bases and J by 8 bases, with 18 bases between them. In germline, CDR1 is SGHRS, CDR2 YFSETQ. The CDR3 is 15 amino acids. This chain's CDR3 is CASSLSPGANEKLFF. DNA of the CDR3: TGCGCCAGCAGCCTTTCCCCAGGGGCGAACGAAAAACTGTTTTTT.

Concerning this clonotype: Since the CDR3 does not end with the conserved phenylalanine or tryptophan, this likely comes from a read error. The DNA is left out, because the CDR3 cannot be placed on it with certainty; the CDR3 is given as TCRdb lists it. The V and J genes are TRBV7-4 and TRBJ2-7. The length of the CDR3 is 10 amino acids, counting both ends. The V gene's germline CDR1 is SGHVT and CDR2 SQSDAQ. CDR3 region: CASSFAATHC.